This is a list of T cell receptor beta chains from one sample in a study of T cell changes during pregnancy in multiple sclerosis. Measured with immunoSEQ multiplex PCR; TCRdb has only the in-frame clones, and not every one. The sample lists over 100,000 clones, about 90% occurring once. The specimen comprised peripheral blood, sampled in the third trimester of pregnancy. The receptors come from a female donor with multiple sclerosis, enrolled in a pregnancy study. CDR3s leave out the opening cysteine and the closing phenylalanine or tryptophan.

v_call,j_call,cdr3_aa
TRBV25-1,TRBJ1-4,ASSRQGPEKLF
TRBV27,TRBJ1-1,ASSPRRTGENTEAF
TRBV6-7,TRBJ1-1,ASSSGTRGNTEAF
TRBV5-1,TRBJ2-3,ASSPGRLAGVSTDTQY
TRBV6-1,TRBJ2-2,ASSVEGTSWNTGELF
TRBV13,TRBJ2-1,ASILRTGLDNEQF
TRBV6-5,TRBJ1-3,ASSPVRGSGNTIY
TRBV29-1,TRBJ2-7,SVDGAGGSSYEQY
TRBV18,TRBJ2-1,ASSPTRDSYNEQF
TRBV6-1,TRBJ2-7,ASSDGGSYEQY
TRBV28,TRBJ1-2,ASSLPPGADPYGYT
TRBV6-1,TRBJ2-1,ASSEADGGTYNEQF
TRBV2,TRBJ2-3,ASVAGGGTDTQY
TRBV5-1,TRBJ2-7,ASSPGQGLSYEQY
TRBV30,TRBJ2-1,AWTKNRDYNYNEQF
TRBV30,TRBJ1-1,AWSGELNTEAF
TRBV10-3,TRBJ1-1,ATRRPGTGGTEAF
TRBV28,TRBJ2-1,ASSFYGTGANNEQF
TRBV10-3,TRBJ2-5,AISESVTEQETQY
TRBV2,TRBJ2-7,ASSSGDSSYEQY
TRBV19,TRBJ2-7,ASSIRGGGSGEQY
TRBV27,TRBJ2-1,ASSRRLAGGYNEQF
TRBV6-6,TRBJ2-1,ASSLGVGEQF
TRBV6-5,TRBJ2-7,ATYQGQGAYEQY
TRBV5-1,TRBJ1-5,ASGCWGGLAPYSNQPQH
TRBV5-1,TRBJ2-7,ASSASGTVAYEQY
TRBV10-2,TRBJ2-7,ASSWDTTTYEQY
TRBV6-1,TRBJ1-5,ASSELGSGIGNQPQH
TRBV27,TRBJ2-3,ASSSVAGLSTDTQY
TRBV28,TRBJ1-4,ASSLGGSNEKLF
TRBV5-1,TRBJ1-5,ASSLQGPGQPQH
TRBV5-6,TRBJ1-5,ASSLGTGSAQH
TRBV5-6,TRBJ1-3,ASSNRMAGASGNTIY
TRBV19,TRBJ2-5,ASSIKGWGGLQETQY
TRBV4-1,TRBJ2-1,ASSQDDGRARNEQF
TRBV28,TRBJ1-2,ASSPGGRVQGFYGYT